These 8 T cell receptor beta chains share one sample of origin, sequenced in a study of cytomegalovirus exposure and HLA in healthy donors. The PCR ran on 60 Vbeta and 13 Jbeta primers. Sequenced by immunoSEQ multiplex PCR; TCRdb stores in-frame clones only, minus some. With approximately 120,000 clones in the sample, the ten largest clones hold roughly 0.94%. Sequencing used PBMCs. The receptor source for this set is a man aged 18-30 years in good health and CMV-seronegative.

The chain carries TRBV30 and TRBJ2-7; TRBD1 agrees at 7 bases. Germline-derived CDR1 and CDR2 are GTSNPN and SVGIG (reference sequence). The CDR3 covers 14 residues. Trimming took 0 bases from V and 5 from J; bases not matched to a gene: 7. The CDR3 sequence is CAWSVLTGEHEQYF. The CDR3 DNA follows: TGTGCCTGGAGTGTTCTTACAGGGGAGCACGAGCAGTACTTC.

J is TRBJ2-3 and V is TRBV10-1, with a tentative D call TRBD1 (5 bases). V gave up 0 bases and J gave up 4 bases, with 14 bases separating them. Per the germline V gene, CDR1 is WNHNN and CDR2 is SYGVQD (reference sequence). This CDR3 comprises 16 residues. DNA for the CDR3: TGCGCCAGCAGTGAGTCAGGCAGGGTATGGGCAGATACGCAGTATTTT. It specifies CASSESGRVWADTQYF.

The chain uses TRBV5-1 and TRBJ2-5; 9 bases fit TRBD2. The CDR3 spans 16 residues. V shed 0 bases, J shed 2 bases, and the junction held 5 bases outside the gene matches. Germline-derived CDR1 and CDR2 are SGHRS and YFSETQ. CDR3 in amino acids: CASSLEAGGPQETQYF. In nucleotides, the CDR3 is TGCGCCAGCAGCTTGGAGGCGGGAGGGCCGCAAGAGACCCAGTACTTC. The full variable domain, with the rest looked up from reference TRBV5-1 and TRBJ2-5, is KAGVTQTPRYLIKTRGQQVTLSCSPISGHRSVSWYQQTPGQGLQFLFEYFSETQRNKGNFPGRFSGRQFSNSRSEMNVSTLELGDSALYLCASSLEAGGPQETQYFGPGTRLLVL.

Concerning this clone: A read error may account for a junction end that differs from germline. V and J are TRBV7-7 and TRBJ2-1, with D perhaps matching TRBD1 (6 bases). The length of the CDR3 is 14 residues. Germline V CDR1 and CDR2: SSHAT, FNYEAQ (reference sequence). CDR3 bases: TGTGCTAGCATCCCGAAGTACAGGGTCGATGAGCAGTTCTTC. Protein sequence: CASIPKYRVDEQFF.

The chain carries TRBV4-1 and TRBJ1-5, with D possibly matching TRBD1 (6 bases). Trimming removed 2 bases at V and 0 bases at J, with 11 bases between. This CDR3 contains 16 residues. The germline CDR1 and CDR2 sequences are MGHRA and YSYEKL. CDR3 sequence: CASSQRTGTSNQPQHF. The CDR3 coding sequence is TGCGCCAGCAGCCAAAGAACAGGGACTAGCAATCAGCCCCAGCATTTT.

J is TRBJ2-2 and V is TRBV29-1; a weak D match, TRBD2 (5 bases). CDR3 length: 13 amino acids. V lost 7 bases and J 1 base, leaving 10 bases between the germline ends. Germline CDR1 SQVTM, CDR2 ANQGSEA. The CDR3, as DNA: TGCAGCGGCGAACTAGGGAACACCGGGGAGCTGTTTTTT. This sequence encodes CSGELGNTGELFF.

The CDR3 reads CASSSPSWGPGDEQYF. In DNA, the CDR3 is TGTGCCAGCAGCTCACCAAGCTGGGGCCCGGGGGACGAGCAGTACTTC. The rearrangement uses TRBV7-9 and TRBJ2-7, with D tentatively TRBD2 (6 bases). V gave up 4 bases and J gave up 5 bases, with 21 bases separating them. The CDR3 runs to 16 residues. Germline CDR1 reads SEHNR; CDR2 reads FQNEAQ (reference sequence). The full variable domain, with the rest looked up from reference TRBV7-9 and TRBJ2-7, is DTGVSQNPRHKITKRGQNVTFRCDPISEHNRLYWYRQTLGQGPEFLTYFQNEAQLEKSRLLSDRFSAERPKGSFSTLEIQRTEQGDSAMYLCASSSPSWGPGDEQYFGPGTRLTVT.

The chain links TRBV7-9 to TRBJ1-1; 9 bases fit TRBD1. Trimming cost V 5 bases and J 3 bases; bases outside gene matches: 4. The CDR3 contains 14 residues. Germline CDR1 is SEHNR and CDR2 is FQNEAQ (reference sequence). CDR3 coding DNA: TGTGCCAGCAGCCTACAGGGGGCGGACACTGAAGCTTTCTTT. Translated: CASSLQGADTEAFF.